This section outlines one T cell receptor (beta chain) sequence together with its context. This CDR3 is built from 14 residues. Germline CDR1 reads SNHLY; CDR2 reads FYNNEI. Trimming left V 0 bases short and J 4 bases short, with 9 bases between. Patients were ineligible given autoimmune disease history or systemic immunosuppression. This table comes from immunoSEQ multiplex PCR, and its TCRdb copy is limited to in-frame clones, with some not included. This sample has around 15,000 clones; roughly 78% occur once, and the top ten carry 28%. The data belong to a study of OX40 agonist ivuxolimab in advanced cancers.

The TCR was taken from an adult with an advanced solid tumor such as melanoma, head and neck, liver or kidney cancer. The chain uses TRBV2 and TRBJ1-2; D gene ambiguous. The specimen comprised CD4+ or CD8+ T cells sorted from blood, sampled in a trial of the OX40 agonist ivuxolimab. The CDR3 DNA is TGTGCCAGCAGTGAAGCGAGGCCGTTCTATGGCTACACCTTC. Translated, it gives CASSEARPFYGYTF.